What follows are 26 T cell receptor beta chains derived from one specimen sequenced in a study of T-cell reconstitution after alpha-beta-depleted transplantation in children. This sample's TCRbeta library carried unique molecular identifier barcodes. In TCRdb, the PCR reads were re-called with MiXCR into one record per CDR3 protein. The table has about 980,000 distinct CDR3 sequences, about 29% seen once. The specimen was PBMCs, mostly from graft donor cells, collected 360 days after TCRalphabeta/CD19-depleted stem cell transplant. Receptors were obtained from a boy under two years old who had a stem cell transplant for SCID, so the T cells may come from the graft donor.

This clonotype has a single count. The gene calls are TRBV3-1 and TRBJ2-1; tentative D call: TRBD2 (5 bases). Germline CDR1 LGHDT, CDR2 YNNKEL (reference sequence). V was clipped by 2 bases and J by 9 bases, with 11 bases between them. The CDR3 totals 13 residues. CDR3 region: CASSQRVSGEQFF. The DNA of the CDR3 is TGTGCCAGCAGCCAACGGGTCAGCGGTGAGCAGTTCTTC.

This clonotype was found a few times. The chain combines TRBV20-1 with TRBJ1-1; no clear D. CDR3 length: 12 amino acids. V was shortened by 3 bases and J by 4 bases, with 9 bases between the two germline ends. In germline, CDR1 is DFQATT, CDR2 SNEGSKA (reference sequence). This CDR3 is CSASWVSTEAFF. CDR3 in DNA: TGCAGTGCTAGTTGGGTATCCACTGAAGCTTTCTTT.

This rearrangement joins TRBV25-1 to TRBJ2-3, with 9 bases that match TRBD2. Germline loops: CDR1 MGHDK, CDR2 SYGVNS. The V and J ends lost 8 bases and 6 bases, in that order; junction bases with no gene match: 9. The CDR3 spans 14 residues. The DNA for the CDR3 is TGTGCCAGCGGTGCGGGGGGGCTTTGGGATACGCAGTATTTT. As protein: CASGAGGLWDTQYF.

This clonotype showed up just a few times. The chain combines TRBV6-1 with TRBJ2-2, with TRBD1 identical over 7 bases. CDR3 length equals 18 residues. The ends lost 10 bases at V and 0 bases at J; junction bases unmatched: 17. The V gene's germline CDR1 is MNHNS and CDR2 SASEGT. CDR3 protein: CAIREAPLDRPNTGELFF. The CDR3 coding sequence is TGTGCCATCAGAGAAGCCCCCTTGGACAGGCCGAACACCGGGGAGCTGTTTTTT.

This clonotype was detected only a few times. The chain has TRBV7-9 and TRBJ2-7, with D possibly being TRBD2 (6 bases). V was shortened by 4 bases and J by 9 bases, with 13 bases between the two germline ends. CDR1 is SEHNR, CDR2 FQNEAQ, per germline (reference sequence). The CDR3 sequence is 12 residues long. The CDR3 DNA sequence: TGTGCCAGCAGCTCCGGACTACTTTGGCAGTACTTC. This sequence encodes CASSSGLLWQYF.

This chain connects TRBV10-3 to TRBJ2-7; possibly TRBD2 for D (5 bases). CDR1 and CDR2 (germline): ENHRY, SYGVKD. V was cut by 3 bases and J by 1 base, with 13 bases left in between. CDR3 length: 15 amino acids. The CDR3 nucleotides are TGTGCCATCAGTGACTCTAGCTTGAGGTCCTACGAGCAGTACTTC. It specifies CAISDSSLRSYEQYF.

The chain uses TRBV7-6 and TRBJ2-5; 9 nucleotides match TRBD2. Germline CDR1 reads SGHVS; CDR2 reads FNYEAQ. The CDR3 contains 15 residues. The junction had 5 bases not matched to a gene; V was cut back by 2 bases and J by 4 bases. As DNA, the CDR3 is TGTGCCAGCAGCTTATTAGCGGGGGTGGGAGAGACCCAGTACTTC. Its translation is CASSLLAGVGETQYF.

V and J are TRBV19 and TRBJ2-7, with 11 bases fitting TRBD1. Germline V gives CDR1 LNHDA, CDR2 SQIVND (reference sequence). The CDR3 runs 14 residues. J gave up 6 bases and V 5 bases, and 6 bases lay outside the gene matches. The CDR3: CASSPGDRGFEQYF. In DNA, the CDR3 is TGTGCCAGTAGTCCGGGGGACAGGGGGTTCGAGCAGTACTTC.

This chain joins TRBV7-2 and TRBJ2-5, with D possibly being TRBD1 or TRBD2 (5 bases each). This CDR3 is 11 amino acids long. V lost 5 bases to trimming and J lost 9 bases, with 10 bases between them. Germline V gene data show CDR1 as SGHTA and CDR2 as FQGNSA. DNA for the CDR3: TGTGCCAGCAGCGCCCTGGGGGCCCAGTACTTC. It specifies CASSALGAQYF.

The genes are TRBV25-1 and TRBJ2-7; D might be TRBD1 or TRBD2, each matching 5 bases. Germline assignment: CDR1 MGHDK and CDR2 SYGVNS. V dropped 1 base and J dropped 6 bases, with 10 bases sitting between them. This CDR3 has 13 residues. The CDR3 spells CASSELGGGEQYF. Written as DNA, the CDR3 is TGTGCCAGCAGTGAATTAGGTGGGGGCGAGCAGTACTTC.

This clonotype was counted a few times. The chain employs TRBV20-1 and TRBJ2-7, with 7 bases aligning to TRBD1. After removal of 2 bases from V and 2 bases from J, the junction contained 6 bases not matched to a gene. The germline gives CDR1 DFQATT, CDR2 SNEGSKA (reference sequence). There are 14 residues in the CDR3. CDR3 sequence: CSARSYRGPYEQYF. In nucleotides, the CDR3 is TGCAGTGCTAGATCGTACAGGGGCCCCTACGAGCAGTACTTC.

The chain uses TRBV4-1 and TRBJ2-7; 9 bases agree with TRBD1. CDR1 MGHRA and CDR2 YSYEKL come from the germline V gene. There are 15 residues in the CDR3. J was trimmed by 3 bases and V by 1 base; bases with no gene match: 4. The CDR3 sequence is CASSQAGQGFYEQYF. The CDR3 DNA follows: TGCGCCAGCAGCCAAGCTGGACAGGGGTTCTACGAGCAGTACTTC.

This chain links TRBV4-3 with TRBJ2-5, with unresolved D. Germline V gives CDR1 LGHNA, CDR2 YSLEER. The CDR3 spans 15 residues. V dropped 1 base and J dropped 0 bases, with 9 bases sitting between them. For the CDR3, the DNA is TGCGCCAGCAGCCAAGGTGTTGGGTACCAAGAGACCCAGTACTTC. This encodes CASSQGVGYQETQYF.

This clonotype was detected only a few times. This chain uses TRBV12-3 or TRBV12-4 with TRBJ1-4, with D possibly matching TRBD1 (5 bases). With 3 bases removed from V and 4 bases from J, the gap between germline ends came to 9 bases. CDR3 length: 14 amino acids. The CDR3 protein is CASSFWGGNEKLFF. The CDR3 coding sequence is TGTGCCAGCAGTTTTTGGGGGGGTAATGAAAAACTGTTTTTT.

The chain has TRBV7-8 and TRBJ1-5, with D perhaps TRBD1 (5 bases). The germline gives CDR1 SGHVS, CDR2 FQNEAQ. The CDR3 extends over 16 amino acids. V lost 1 base to trimming and J lost 0 bases, with 10 bases between them. The CDR3 sequence is CASSLDVGGSNQPQHF. The DNA of the CDR3 is TGTGCCAGCAGCTTAGATGTTGGGGGTAGCAATCAGCCCCAGCATTTT.

This clonotype was picked up a small number of times. This sequence joins TRBV11-2 and TRBJ2-7; 8 nucleotides agree with TRBD1. There are 14 residues in the CDR3. Per germline, CDR1 SGHAT and CDR2 FQNNGV. Trimming at V came to 5 bases and at J to 6 bases, leaving 9 bases not matched to a gene. For the CDR3, the DNA is TGTGCCAGCAGCCCAAGGACAGGGAGCAGCGAGCAGTACTTC. It codes for CASSPRTGSSEQYF.

This clonotype was picked up a small number of times. The V call is TRBV20-1, the J call TRBJ2-1; possibly TRBD1 for D (6 bases). Trimming shortened V by 5 bases and J by 3 bases, and 8 bases separated the two germline ends. CDR3 length: 12 amino acids. From germline, CDR1 is DFQATT and CDR2 SNEGSKA (reference sequence). The CDR3 DNA follows: TGCAGTGCTCGACAGGACTACAATGAGCAGTTCTTC. This codes for CSARQDYNEQFF.

The CDR3 sequence: CSTGTGQGEQYF. The CDR3 DNA follows: TGCAGCACTGGGACCGGGCAGGGCGAGCAGTACTTC. V and J are TRBV29-1 and TRBJ2-7, with D perhaps given as TRBD1 or TRBD2 (5 bases each). Trimming left V 8 bases short and J 6 bases short, with 17 bases between. CDR3 length: 12 residues. The germline V gene has CDR1 SQVTM and CDR2 ANQGSEA.

This clonotype was counted between two and nine times. The chain couples TRBV27 to TRBJ2-5, with D perhaps assigned TRBD1 or TRBD2 (6 bases each). The CDR3 sequence is 14 residues long. V was shortened by 2 bases and J by 2 bases, with 9 bases between the two germline ends. CDR1 and CDR2 from the germline V gene are MNHEY and SMNVEV (reference sequence). The DNA for the CDR3 is TGTGCCAGCAGTTTACAGGGGACTCAAGAGACCCAGTACTTC. It is translated as CASSLQGTQETQYF.

The chain employs TRBV9 and TRBJ2-3; TRBD1 agrees at 8 bases. Losses at the gene ends were 3 bases for V and 4 bases for J; bases not matched to a gene: 10. Germline values: CDR1 SGDLS, CDR2 YYNGEE. The CDR3 runs to 16 residues. The CDR3 sequence is CASSGRQGLSPDTQYF. CDR3 in DNA: TGTGCCAGCAGCGGCAGACAGGGGCTTTCACCAGATACGCAGTATTTT. Based on the CDR3 plus reference TRBV9 and TRBJ2-3, the full variable domain is DSGVTQTPKHLITATGQRVTLRCSPRSGDLSVYWYQQSLDQGLQFLIQYYNGEERAKGNILERFSAQQFPDLHSELNLSSLELGDSALYFCASSGRQGLSPDTQYFGPGTRLTVL.

This chain connects TRBV29-1 to TRBJ2-4; the D gene could be TRBD1 or TRBD2 (5 bases each). The ends were cut back, 4 bases at V and 2 bases at J, with 18 bases in the middle. The CDR3 runs to 16 residues. Germline CDR1 SQVTM, CDR2 ANQGSEA. The CDR3 here is CSVGESREFTKNIQYF. The CDR3 nucleotides read TGCAGCGTTGGGGAATCCAGGGAGTTTACCAAAAACATTCAGTACTTC.

This chain links TRBV27 with TRBJ2-5; no definite D call. This CDR3 comprises 13 residues. Germline-derived CDR1 and CDR2 are MNHEY and SMNVEV (reference sequence). The germline V and J ends were trimmed by 3 bases and 5 bases, with 10 bases remaining between them. The CDR3 DNA reads as TGTGCCAGCAGTTTGTATAGTTGGGAGACCCAGTACTTC. It codes for CASSLYSWETQYF.

The chain uses TRBV2 and TRBJ2-1; 10 bases match TRBD2. V shed 8 bases, J shed 1 base, and the junction held 17 bases outside the gene matches. Germline V gives CDR1 SNHLY, CDR2 FYNNEI. The CDR3 is made up of 19 amino acids. The CDR3 loop is CASCLSRTSGGRSYNEQFF. DNA for the CDR3: TGTGCCAGCTGTTTATCGCGGACTAGCGGAGGGCGATCCTACAATGAGCAGTTCTTC.

This clonotype has a handful of counts. V usage is TRBV10-3 and J usage is TRBJ2-2, with a possible D match to TRBD2 (6 bases). Looked up from germline, CDR1 is ENHRY and CDR2 is SYGVKD. Trimming left V 8 bases short and J 0 bases short, with 10 bases between. CDR3 length: 14 residues. CDR3 in DNA: TGTGCCATCGGGGGGACGCCGAACACCGGGGAGCTGTTTTTT. Protein sequence: CAIGGTPNTGELFF.

V and J are TRBV12-3 or TRBV12-4 and TRBJ2-5; D not resolved. The CDR3 consists of 12 residues. V lost 11 bases, J lost 5 bases, and 15 bases lay in between. The CDR3, as DNA: TGTGCCTGTAAAGGTTTTGGGGAGACCCAGTACTTC. It specifies CACKGFGETQYF.

The rearrangement links TRBV12-3 or TRBV12-4 to TRBJ1-5; possible D gene TRBD1, 5 bases. The ends were cut back, 6 bases at V and 6 bases at J, with 15 bases in the middle. The CDR3 spans 14 residues. The CDR3 loop is CASSTGNGIQPQHF. DNA for the CDR3: TGTGCCAGCAGCACAGGTAATGGGATTCAGCCCCAGCATTTT.